This is a list of T cell receptor beta chains from one sample in a study of blood T cell repertoires in COVID-19. The data were produced by immunoSEQ multiplex PCR, yet TCRdb's version contains in-frame clones alone and is incomplete. The data contain about 300,000 clones, approximately 82% of them singletons. Sample: peripheral blood. These receptors originate from a woman between 45 and 60 years old with acute or convalescent COVID-19. Both conserved end residues are part of each CDR3. The D gene is left open where the match is weak. Clone size appears in some rows only: once, few, many, or a class for an expanded clone.

d_call	v_call	clone_size	j_call	cdr3_length	cdr3_nt	cdr3_aa
TRBD2	TRBV11-2	.	TRBJ2-1	13	TGTGCCAGCAGGGGGACTAGCGCTGGGCGGCAGTTCTTC	CASRGTSAGRQFF
TRBD1	TRBV2	.	TRBJ1-4	16	TGTGCCAGCAGCGAAAGGGGGCCGGCAACTAATGAAAAACTGTTTTTT	CASSERGPATNEKLFF
TRBD2	TRBV10-3	.	TRBJ2-3	15	TGTGCCATCAAGTCTAGCGGGGGGGAAACAGATACGCAGTATTTT	CAIKSSGGETDTQYF
.	TRBV27	.	TRBJ1-5	15	TGTGCCAGCAGTTTAAAGGGGTCGAGCAATCAGCCCCAGCATTTT	CASSLKGSSNQPQHF
TRBD2	TRBV6-2/TRBV6-3	.	TRBJ2-1	15	TGTGCCAGCAGCGCACTAGCGGCACTTTACAATGAGCAGTTCTTC	CASSALAALYNEQFF
TRBD1	TRBV5-1	once	TRBJ2-2	15	TGCGCCAGCAGCTTGGAACAGGGGAAGGCCGGGGAGCTGTTTTTT	CASSLEQGKAGELFF
.	TRBV18	.	TRBJ2-2	16	TGTGCCAGCTCCCCTAGGATGGGCCAGGGGACCGGGGAGCTGTTTTTT	CASSPRMGQGTGELFF
TRBD1	TRBV19	.	TRBJ1-3	16	TGTGCCAGTAGTATGCGACAGGGACCCTCTGGAAACACCATATATTTT	CASSMRQGPSGNTIYF
.	TRBV20-1	.	TRBJ2-1	12	TGCAGTGCTAGTCGGGGGTACAATGAGCAGTTCTTC	CSASRGYNEQFF
.	TRBV4-1	.	TRBJ2-2	17	TGCGCCAGCAGCCAAGGCGGGCAGGGGACGGGCACCGGGGAGCTGTTTTTT	CASSQGGQGTGTGELFF
.	TRBV3-1/TRBV3-2	.	TRBJ2-7	14	TGTGCCAGCGCCATGGGGCATTCCAACTACGAGCAGTACTTC	CASAMGHSNYEQYF
.	TRBV4-1	.	TRBJ1-3	15	TGCGCCAGCAGCCAAGCAGGGGCGCCCGGAAACACCATATATTTT	CASSQAGAPGNTIYF
.	TRBV30	.	TRBJ2-3	15	TGTGCCTGGAGTAGCGGGACACCGCGCACAGATACGCAGTATTTT	CAWSSGTPRTDTQYF
TRBD2	TRBV7-9	.	TRBJ2-1	17	TGTGCCAGCAGCTTAGCCGGACTAGCGGGAGATAAGAATGAGCAGTTCTTC	CASSLAGLAGDKNEQFF
.	TRBV7-3	.	TRBJ2-3	15	TGTGCCAGCAGCGATCGGGGAGTGGGCACAGATACGCAGTATTTT	CASSDRGVGTDTQYF
TRBD1	TRBV27	.	TRBJ1-1	14	TGTGCCAGCAGCCCCCGGGACAGGAACACTGAAGCTTTCTTT	CASSPRDRNTEAFF
.	TRBV7-2	few	TRBJ1-5	14	TGTGCCAGCAGCTTCGACAGGAGCAATCAGCCCCAGCATTTT	CASSFDRSNQPQHF
TRBD2	TRBV7-9	few	TRBJ2-3	17	TGTGCCAGCAGCTCGGGACTAGCGGGGGGACTCACAGATACGCAGTATTTT	CASSSGLAGGLTDTQYF
.	TRBV27	few	TRBJ2-1	15	TGTGCCAGCAGTCCATCGTGGAGCTCCTACAATGAGCAGTTCTTC	CASSPSWSSYNEQFF
.	TRBV19	few	TRBJ1-5	16	TGTGCCAGTAGTATATTAGACGCCCGAGGAAATCAGCCCCAGCATTTT	CASSILDARGNQPQHF
.	TRBV28	few	TRBJ1-5	15	TGTGCCAGCACCAGGAGGACAGTAAGCAATCAGCCCCAGCATTTT	CASTRRTVSNQPQHF
TRBD1	TRBV5-3	.	TRBJ1-5	14	TGTGCCAGAAGTTTAACAGGGGGCAATCAGCCCCAGCATTTT	CARSLTGGNQPQHF
TRBD1	TRBV11-2	.	TRBJ1-4	15	TGTGCCAGCAGCTTAGATAGGACAGGAGGTGAAAAACTGTTTTTT	CASSLDRTGGEKLFF
TRBD1	TRBV10-3	.	TRBJ1-2	16	TGTGCCATCAGTGCACAGGGGGCGTTAACTAACTATGGCTACACCTTC	CAISAQGALTNYGYTF
.	TRBV12-2	.	TRBJ2-7	18	TGTGCAAGTCGCTTAGTTAAGTCCAGGGATCCCAGCGACTACGAGCAGTACTTC	CASRLVKSRDPSDYEQYF
TRBD1	TRBV6-5	once	TRBJ1-1	15	TGTGCCAGCAGCCGGGACAGGAATTCGGGCACTGAAGCTTTCTTT	CASSRDRNSGTEAFF
TRBD1	TRBV27	.	TRBJ1-5	15	TGTGCCAGCAGTTCCTCCGGGACAGGGAATCAGCCCCAGCATTTT	CASSSSGTGNQPQHF
.	TRBV10-3	.	TRBJ1-1	17	TGTGCCATCAGTGACTTCAGTACGGGGGGAAGGAACACTGAAGCTTTCTTT	CAISDFSTGGRNTEAFF
.	TRBV3-1/TRBV3-2	.	TRBJ1-5	16	TGTGCCAGCTCCCATCCCCGACAGGATACCAATCAGCCCCAGCATTTT	CASSHPRQDTNQPQHF
TRBD1	TRBV3-1/TRBV3-2	.	TRBJ2-3	14	TGTGCCAGCAGCCAAGTACAGGGGGAAGATACGCAGTATTTT	CASSQVQGEDTQYF
.	TRBV2	.	TRBJ1-4	14	TGTGCCAGCAGACCGGGACAAAGTAATGAAAAACTGTTTTTT	CASRPGQSNEKLFF
TRBD2	TRBV6-5	.	TRBJ2-3	15	TGTGCCAGCACCGACGGGGCTAGCGGGGGAGATACGCAGTATTTT	CASTDGASGGDTQYF
.	TRBV19	.	TRBJ2-7	16	TGTGCCAGTAGTATCCGTCAGGCAGGAAGGACCTACGAGCAGTACTTC	CASSIRQAGRTYEQYF
TRBD1	TRBV7-9	.	TRBJ1-3	15	TGTGCCAGCAGCGCCACGGGACAGGGGAGGCACACCATATATTTT	CASSATGQGRHTIYF
TRBD1	TRBV5-1	.	TRBJ1-2	14	TGCGCCAGCAGCGGAACAGGGGGCGACTATGGCTACACCTTC	CASSGTGGDYGYTF
.	TRBV19	.	TRBJ1-5	15	TGTGCCAGTAGGCTCACACAGGGATTACCCCAGCCCCAGCATTTT	CASRLTQGLPQPQHF
.	TRBV7-9	.	TRBJ2-5	15	TGTGCCAGCAGCCAAACGAGGGGAGGCGGGGAGACCCAGTACTTC	CASSQTRGGGETQYF
.	TRBV10-3	.	TRBJ2-3	16	TGTGCCATCAGTTACGGACTTCTTCAGGGGACAGATACGCAGTATTTT	CAISYGLLQGTDTQYF
.	TRBV29-1	.	TRBJ1-2	11	TGCAGCGTTGAGTACGGCGGTGGCTACACCTTC	CSVEYGGGYTF
.	TRBV7-6	.	TRBJ2-3	12	TGTGCCAGCAGCTTCGCGAGAGATACGCAGTATTTT	CASSFARDTQYF
TRBD1	TRBV19	.	TRBJ1-1	15	TGTGCCACCTCAGACAGGGCTTATGGGAACACTGAAGCTTTCTTT	CATSDRAYGNTEAFF
.	TRBV20-1	.	TRBJ1-4	11	TGCAGTGCTACCGGGGGTGAAAAACTGTTTTTT	CSATGGEKLFF
TRBD1	TRBV24-1	.	TRBJ2-1	18	TGTGCCACCAGTGACAGAGGGACCGGGACAGGGGCCAACAATGAGCAGTTCTTC	CATSDRGTGTGANNEQFF
.	TRBV21-1	.	TRBJ1-2	14	TGTGCCACCGCGGGACGATTGGGGGGGGATGGCTACACCTTC	CATAGRLGGDGYTF
.	TRBV7-2	.	TRBJ1-1	13	TGTGCCAGCAGCCCAAACATGAACACTGAAGCTTTCTTT	CASSPNMNTEAFF